This TCR beta chain emerged from a study of shared T cell receptors in the human thymus. The CDR3 loop spans 18 amino acids. The ends lost 4 bases at V and 3 bases at J; junction bases unmatched: 14. Per germline, CDR1 SNHLY and CDR2 FYNNEI. Using immunoSEQ multiplex PCR, the repertoire was profiled, and TCRdb retains in-frame clones only, with some absent. The sample shows 550,000 to 800,000 clones, approximately 85% of them seen only once. In addition, the sample was reused for a study of human thymus T cells. That work states: It was healthy Finnish infants having corrective surgery for congenital heart defects who were the donors. Thymic samples were excised during corrective heart operations. Blood and thymic repertoires both appeared biased in V and J gene usage. Related research described strongly overlapping thymic repertoires in unrelated people.

This TCR came from a girl under three years old with a congenital heart defect. Sequencing was performed on thymocytes. The genes are TRBV2 and TRBJ2-3, with 9 positions matching TRBD2. CDR3 bases: TGTGCCAGCAGTGGATCCTCTAGCGGGGCCTTAGGGACAGATACGCAGTATTTT. It is translated as CASSGSSSGALGTDTQYF.